A single sample is the source of the 20 T cell receptor beta chains below, sequenced in a study of regulatory T cells in long-lasting Graves disease. Noted time point: newly diagnosed GD, antithyroid drugs for less than 3 months. The TCR library was prepared using RNA isolated from PBMCs. Arm-PCR of CDR3 regions with iRepertoire HTBI primers generated TCR beta libraries. TCRdb re-analysed the multiplex PCR reads in MiXCR, keeping a single row per CDR3 protein. The sample holds about 240,000 distinct CDR3 sequences, 20% to 25% seen once. The sequences come from peripheral blood mononuclear cells (PBMCs), collected at new diagnosis, from a patient treated with antithyroid drugs. The source is a female donor with Graves disease.

This clonotype was recorded many times. This chain links TRBV7-9 with TRBJ2-2; perhaps TRBD1 as D (5 bases). The CDR3 is made up of 14 amino acids. Trimming removed 5 bases at V and 1 base at J, with 8 bases between. CDR1 and CDR2 from the germline V gene are SEHNR and FQNEAQ (reference sequence). CDR3 sequence reads: CASSKDRNTGELFF. CDR3 DNA sequence: TGTGCCAGCAGCAAAGACAGGAACACCGGGGAGCTGTTTTTT.

In its sample, this clonotype was seen many times. The chain has TRBV5-1 and TRBJ2-4, with 11 positions matching TRBD2. V trimming: 4 bases; J trimming: 8 bases; junction bases outside the gene matches: 14. Germline-derived CDR1 and CDR2 are SGHRS and YFSETQ. The CDR3 totals 17 residues. The CDR3 coding sequence is TGCGCCAGCAGCCCCTCCGGGACTAGCGGCTTTATGGACATTCAGTACTTC. The encoded protein is CASSPSGTSGFMDIQYF. Variable domain in full (rest from reference TRBV5-1 and TRBJ2-4): KAGVTQTPRYLIKTRGQQVTLSCSPISGHRSVSWYQQTPGQGLQFLFEYFSETQRNKGNFPGRFSGRQFSNSRSEMNVSTLELGDSALYLCASSPSGTSGFMDIQYFGAGTRLSVL.

The sample holds a few counts of this clonotype. Given a far larger clone just one base away, this is likely a sequencing read error. V and J are TRBV5-1 and TRBJ2-4; 8 bases match TRBD2. This CDR3 contains 15 residues. Germline CDR1 is SGHRS and CDR2 is YFSETQ. Unmatched junction bases numbered 14, after V lost 2 bases and J lost 13 bases. CDR3 nucleotides: TGCGCCAGCAGCTTTCGGGAGGGCCCCTACAATGAGCAGTACTTC. This encodes CASSFREGPYNEQYF.

This clonotype was recorded many times. CDR3 region: CASSLVASLVTGELFF. CDR3 bases: TGTGCCAGCAGCTTGGTGGCTAGCCTGGTTACCGGGGAGCTGTTTTTT. This chain joins TRBV5-6 and TRBJ2-2, with D perhaps matching TRBD2 (5 bases). Trimming cost V 0 bases and J 5 bases, with 14 bases left between them. The CDR3 is 16 amino acids. Germline CDR1 SGHDT, CDR2 YYEEEE.

Note on this clonotype: This may be a read error: a much more frequent sequence differs by one nucleotide. This chain uses TRBV6-2 or TRBV6-3 with TRBJ2-7, with TRBD2 identical over 8 bases. V was pared by 6 bases and J by 7 bases, with 14 bases of the junction left unmatched. The CDR3 runs 15 residues. Germline V CDR1 and CDR2: MNHEY, SVGEGT. The CDR3 nucleotides are TGTGCCAGCAGCTATTCCAGCGGGGGAAACAATGAGCAGTACTTC. It yields the protein CASSYSSGGNNEQYF.

The genes are TRBV6-9 and TRBJ2-1, with a possible D match to TRBD2 (5 bases). Trimming took 3 bases from V and 0 from J, leaving 12 bases between them. CDR1 is MNHGY and CDR2 is SVAAGI in the germline V gene. This CDR3 spans 16 amino acids. CDR3 nucleotides: TGTGCCAGCAGTTACTCAGTGGGAGCCTCCTACAATGAGCAGTTCTTC. Protein product: CASSYSVGASYNEQFF.

This clonotype occurred many times. The V and J genes are TRBV28 and TRBJ1-1, with 7 bases fitting TRBD1. CDR3 length equals 14 residues. V lost 6 bases to trimming and J lost 5 bases; unmatched junction nucleotides: 9. Germline V CDR1 and CDR2: MDHEN, SYDVKM. CDR3 residues: CASSITGVGTEAFF. The CDR3 coding sequence is TGTGCCAGCAGCATCACAGGGGTAGGTACTGAAGCTTTCTTT. Variable domain in full (rest from reference TRBV28 and TRBJ1-1): DVKVTQSSRYLVKRTGEKVFLECVQDMDHENMFWYRQDPGLGLRLIYFSYDVKMKEKGDIPEGYSVSREKKERFSLILESASTNQTSMYLCASSITGVGTEAFFGQGTRLTVV.

As to this clonotype: A far larger clone is off by one base, so a read error is likely. The gene calls are TRBV7-2 and TRBJ2-1, with D perhaps TRBD2 (7 bases). The DNA matches TRBJ2-5 better at its end, which makes the J call doubtful. The CDR3 loop spans 14 amino acids. Germline lookup yields CDR1 SGHTA and CDR2 FQGNSA. Here the CDR3 DNA reads TGTGCCAGCAGCTCCTCGGGGGGCCGGAAGACCCAGTACTTC. It specifies CASSSSGGRKTQYF.

The chain uses TRBV6-1 and TRBJ2-5, with 8 bases matching TRBD1. V shed 6 bases and J 5 bases; nucleotides not matched to a gene: 5. CDR1 MNHNS and CDR2 SASEGT come from the germline V gene. The CDR3 runs 13 residues. CDR3 sequence (DNA): TGTGCCAGCAGACAGGGGGGTGGGGAGACCCAGTACTTC. Translation gives CASRQGGGETQYF.

The rearrangement joins TRBV2 to TRBJ2-1; 16 bases align to TRBD2. The CDR3 runs 15 residues. Per germline, CDR1 SNHLY and CDR2 FYNNEI. The junction had 2 bases not matched to a gene; V was cut back by 6 bases and J by 6 bases. For the CDR3, the DNA is TGTGCCAGCAGCGGGACTAGCGGGAGGGGCAATGAGCAGTTCTTC. Protein sequence: CASSGTSGRGNEQFF.

This clonotype occurred a few times. A read error may be the cause here, since a much bigger clone is one base away. The J gene is TRBJ2-3, the V gene TRBV7-2, with TRBD2 matching over 10 bases. The CDR3 is 15 amino acids. Germline V gene sequence: CDR1 SGHTA, CDR2 FQGNSA. With V trimmed by 0 bases and J by 3 bases, 0 bases remained unmatched. CDR3 sequence reads: CASSLAAGGTDTQYF. The CDR3 bases are TGTGCCAGCAGCTTAGCAGCGGGAGGGACAGATACGCAGTATTTT.

The chain is built from TRBV25-1 and TRBJ2-1; 9 bases are a match to TRBD1. CDR1 and CDR2 from the germline V gene are MGHDK and SYGVNS. V lost 3 bases and J lost 2; bases outside the gene matches: 2. The CDR3 is 15 amino acids. CDR3: CASSETGGPYNEQFF. The CDR3 nucleotides are TGTGCCAGCAGTGAGACAGGGGGTCCCTACAATGAGCAGTTCTTC.

This rearrangement joins TRBV19 to TRBJ1-1; D not resolved. The CDR3 is 13 amino acids. Trimming pared 3 bases from V and 1 base from J, leaving 6 bases between. CDR1 and CDR2 (germline): LNHDA, SQIVND (reference sequence). The DNA of the CDR3 is TGTGCCAGTAGTATTTTCGGGAACACTGAAGCTTTCTTT. It translates to CASSIFGNTEAFF.

The chain links TRBV2 to TRBJ2-5, with 7 nucleotides matching TRBD2. With V trimmed by 7 bases and J by 2 bases, 7 bases remained unmatched. Per the germline V gene, CDR1 is SNHLY and CDR2 is FYNNEI. This CDR3 has 14 amino acids. The CDR3 DNA reads TGTGCCAGCAAAGAGGGGAGGGGACAAGAGACCCAGTACTTC. Amino acids: CASKEGRGQETQYF.

This clonotype was detected ten times or more. In DNA form, the CDR3 reads TGCGCCAGCAGCTTGACTAGCGCCTACGAGCAGTACTTC. Its protein product is CASSLTSAYEQYF. This chain uses TRBV5-1 with TRBJ2-7; the match to TRBD2 covers 7 bases. Germline V CDR1 and CDR2: SGHRS, YFSETQ. V was pared by 1 base and J by 2 bases, with 0 bases of the junction left unmatched. CDR3 length equals 13 residues.

There are many counts of this clonotype. The chain links TRBV27 to TRBJ2-7; the D gene is possibly TRBD1 (6 bases). Trimming shortened V by 8 bases and J by 1 base, and 15 bases separated the two germline ends. Germline CDR1 is MNHEY and CDR2 is SMNVEV (reference sequence). This CDR3 region has 14 residues. This chain's CDR3 is CASARGQLSYEQYF. In DNA form, the CDR3 reads TGTGCCAGCGCCCGAGGACAGCTTTCCTACGAGCAGTACTTC.

This clonotype turned up a few times. The gene calls are TRBV25-1 and TRBJ1-1; perhaps TRBD1 as D (5 bases). V lost 4 bases, J lost 2 bases, and 8 bases lay in between. The CDR3 length is 13 residues. The germline CDR1 and CDR2 sequences are MGHDK and SYGVNS. The CDR3 nucleotides read TGTGCCAGCAGTGTCGGGGCCAACACTGAAGCTTTCTTT. This gives the protein CASSVGANTEAFF.

This clonotype has just one count. A much larger clone sits a single nucleotide away, making a read error possible. The chain couples TRBV7-9 to TRBJ2-2; 7 positions match TRBD1. Germline-derived CDR1 and CDR2 are SEHNR and FQNEAQ (reference sequence). The CDR3 is 18 amino acids. The V and J ends lost 2 bases and 3 bases, in that order; junction bases with no gene match: 12. CDR3 loop: CASSLKLYRDRDTGELFF. The CDR3 coding sequence is TGTGCCAGCAGCTTAAAGCTATACCGGGACAGAGACACCGGGGAGCTGTTTTTT.

The gene calls are TRBV11-3 and TRBJ2-4; TRBD1 aligns across 10 bases. Germline trimming cut 4 bases from V and 0 bases from J; bases unmatched to any gene: 3. The germline V gene encodes CDR1 SGHNT and CDR2 YENEEA. CDR3 length: 16 residues. The DNA for the CDR3 is TGTGCCAGCAGCTCCCGGGACAGGGGAGCCAAAAACATTCAGTACTTC. Translating gives CASSSRDRGAKNIQYF.

This clonotype has at least ten counts. The V gene is TRBV6-5, the J gene TRBJ2-7; D perhaps matches TRBD2 (6 bases). The length of the CDR3 is 13 residues. Trimming pared 2 bases from V and 5 bases from J, leaving 10 bases between. Germline CDR1 reads MNHEY; CDR2 reads SVGAGI. The CDR3 nucleotides are TGTGCCAGCAGTTACGGGGGGACCCACGAGCAGTACTTC. Protein sequence: CASSYGGTHEQYF.